This T cell receptor (beta chain) was identified during a study of blood T cell repertoires in COVID-19. Study background: Nucleic acid was either cDNA or gDNA, and it came from T cells, B-cell-depleted T cells, or PBMCs.

CDR3 length: 14 amino acids. Between the trimmed V and J ends, which lost 2 bases and 6 bases, there was a span of 10 bases. Germline lookup yields CDR1 MNHEY and CDR2 SVGEGT. Here immunoSEQ multiplex PCR was the method, and the copy in TCRdb shows in-frame clones only, minus some. The top ten clones hold 10% of a sample with about 160,000 clones, 82% of them seen once. The sequencing input was peripheral blood. The V gene is TRBV6-2 or TRBV6-3, the J gene TRBJ2-2; perhaps TRBD2 as D (5 bases). This sequence was found in a woman older than 75 with active or convalescent COVID-19. The CDR3 coding sequence is TGTGCCAGCAGTTACGTGGGAGAAGCCGGGGAGCTGTTTTTT. This sequence encodes CASSYVGEAGELFF.